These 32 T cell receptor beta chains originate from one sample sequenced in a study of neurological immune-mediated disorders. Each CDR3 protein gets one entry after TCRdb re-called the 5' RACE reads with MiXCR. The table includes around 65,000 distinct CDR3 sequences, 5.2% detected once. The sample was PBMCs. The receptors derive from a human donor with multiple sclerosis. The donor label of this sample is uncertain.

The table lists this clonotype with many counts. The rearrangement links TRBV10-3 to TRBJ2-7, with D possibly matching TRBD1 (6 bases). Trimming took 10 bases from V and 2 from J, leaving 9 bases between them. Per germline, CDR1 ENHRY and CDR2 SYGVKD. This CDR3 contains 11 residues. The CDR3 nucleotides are TGTGCCAGCGGACAGCCCTACGAGCAGTACTTC. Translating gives CASGQPYEQYF.

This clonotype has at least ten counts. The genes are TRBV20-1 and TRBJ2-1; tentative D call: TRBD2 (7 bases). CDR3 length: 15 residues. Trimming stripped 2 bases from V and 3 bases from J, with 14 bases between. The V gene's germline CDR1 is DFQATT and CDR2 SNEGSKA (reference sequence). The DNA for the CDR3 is TGCAGTGCTAGAAGTGAAGGGGGGGGCTACAATGAGCAGTTCTTC. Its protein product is CSARSEGGGYNEQFF.

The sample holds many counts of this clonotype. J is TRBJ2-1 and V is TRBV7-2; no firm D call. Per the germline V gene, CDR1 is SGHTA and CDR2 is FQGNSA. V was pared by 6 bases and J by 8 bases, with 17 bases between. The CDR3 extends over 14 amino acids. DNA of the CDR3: TGTGCCAGCAGGACTCTTCGTGCGAGCGATGAGCAGTTCTTC. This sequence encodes CASRTLRASDEQFF.

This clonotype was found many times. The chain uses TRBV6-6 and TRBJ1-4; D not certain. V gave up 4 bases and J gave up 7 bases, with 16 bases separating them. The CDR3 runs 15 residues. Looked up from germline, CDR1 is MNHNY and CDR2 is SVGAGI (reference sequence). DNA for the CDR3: TGTGCCAGCAGTTTCCTAGAAGCCGGGATTGAAAAACTGTTTTTT. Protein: CASSFLEAGIEKLFF.

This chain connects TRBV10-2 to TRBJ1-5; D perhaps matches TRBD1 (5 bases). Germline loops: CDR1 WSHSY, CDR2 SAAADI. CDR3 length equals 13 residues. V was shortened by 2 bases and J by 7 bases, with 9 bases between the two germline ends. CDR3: CASSEPGQQPQHF. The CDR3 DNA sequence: TGCGCCAGCAGTGAGCCGGGGCAACAGCCCCAGCATTTT.

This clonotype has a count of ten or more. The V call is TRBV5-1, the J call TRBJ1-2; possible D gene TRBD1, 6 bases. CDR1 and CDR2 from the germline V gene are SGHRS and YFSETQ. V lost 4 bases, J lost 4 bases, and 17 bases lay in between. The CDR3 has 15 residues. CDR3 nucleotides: TGCGCCAGCAGCACCGGGACACCCGGGGGCTATGGCTACACCTTC. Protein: CASSTGTPGGYGYTF.

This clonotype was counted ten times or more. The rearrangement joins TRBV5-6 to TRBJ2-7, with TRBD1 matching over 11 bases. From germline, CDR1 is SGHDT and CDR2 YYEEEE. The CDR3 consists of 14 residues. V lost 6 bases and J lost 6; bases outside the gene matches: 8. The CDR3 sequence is CASTLDRGRLEQYF. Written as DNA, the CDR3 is TGTGCCAGCACCCTGGACAGGGGGCGACTCGAGCAGTACTTC.

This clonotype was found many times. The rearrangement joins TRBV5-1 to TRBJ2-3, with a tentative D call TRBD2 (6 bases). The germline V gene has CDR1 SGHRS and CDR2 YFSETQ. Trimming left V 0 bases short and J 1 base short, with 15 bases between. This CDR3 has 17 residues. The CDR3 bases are TGCGCCAGCAGCTTGGCCTTCTCCGGCGGGGGCACAGATACGCAGTATTTT. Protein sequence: CASSLAFSGGGTDTQYF.

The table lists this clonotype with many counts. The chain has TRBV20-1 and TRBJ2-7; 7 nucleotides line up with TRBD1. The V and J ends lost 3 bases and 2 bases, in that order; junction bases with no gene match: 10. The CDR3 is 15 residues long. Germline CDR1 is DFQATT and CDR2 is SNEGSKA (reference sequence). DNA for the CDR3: TGCAGTGCTAGGAGGGGATCAGGGGGAACCTACGAGCAGTACTTC. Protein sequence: CSARRGSGGTYEQYF.

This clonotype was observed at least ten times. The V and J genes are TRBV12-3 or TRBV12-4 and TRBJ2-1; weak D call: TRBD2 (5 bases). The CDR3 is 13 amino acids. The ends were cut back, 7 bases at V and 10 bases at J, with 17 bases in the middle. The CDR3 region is CASTPGEPGEQFF. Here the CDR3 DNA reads TGTGCCAGCACTCCCGGGGAGCCGGGGGAGCAGTTCTTC.

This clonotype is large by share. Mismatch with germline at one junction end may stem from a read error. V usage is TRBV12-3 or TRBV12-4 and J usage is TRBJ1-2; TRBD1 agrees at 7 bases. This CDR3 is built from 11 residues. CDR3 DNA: TGTGCCAGCAGTATGGGGACAGAGAGACGCTTC. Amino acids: CASSMGTERRF.

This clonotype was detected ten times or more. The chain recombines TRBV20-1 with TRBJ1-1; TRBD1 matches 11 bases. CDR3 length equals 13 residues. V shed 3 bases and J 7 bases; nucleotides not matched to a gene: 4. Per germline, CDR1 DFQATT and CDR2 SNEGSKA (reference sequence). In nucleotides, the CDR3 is TGCAGTGCTAGTTGGGACAGGGGGAATGAAGCTTTCTTT. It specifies CSASWDRGNEAFF.

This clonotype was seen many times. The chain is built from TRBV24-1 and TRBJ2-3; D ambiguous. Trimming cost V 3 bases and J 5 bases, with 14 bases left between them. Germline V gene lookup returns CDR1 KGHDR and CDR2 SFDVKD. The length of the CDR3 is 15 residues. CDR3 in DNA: TGTGCCACCAGTGATAGGCGAACGCTGAAAGATACGCAGTATTTT. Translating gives CATSDRRTLKDTQYF.

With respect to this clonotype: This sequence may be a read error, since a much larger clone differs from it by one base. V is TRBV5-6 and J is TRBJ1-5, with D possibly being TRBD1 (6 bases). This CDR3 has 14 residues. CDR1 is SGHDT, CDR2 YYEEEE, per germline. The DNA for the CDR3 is TGTGTCAGCAGCTTGTCTGGACAGAATCAGCCCCAGCATTTT. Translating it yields CVSSLSGQNQPQHF.

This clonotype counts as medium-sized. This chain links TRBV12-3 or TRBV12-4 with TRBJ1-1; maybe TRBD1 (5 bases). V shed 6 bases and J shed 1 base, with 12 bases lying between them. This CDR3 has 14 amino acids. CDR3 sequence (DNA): TGTGCCAGCAGCCTTCAGGGTCCGAACACTGAAGCTTTCTTT. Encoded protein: CASSLQGPNTEAFF.

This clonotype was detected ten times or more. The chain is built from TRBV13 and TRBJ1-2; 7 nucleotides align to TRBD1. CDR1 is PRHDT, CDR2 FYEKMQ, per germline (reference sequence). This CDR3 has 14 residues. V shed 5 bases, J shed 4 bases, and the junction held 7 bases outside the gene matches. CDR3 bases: TGTGCCAGCAGCCTTGGACAGGCGCCCTATGGCTACACCTTC. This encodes CASSLGQAPYGYTF. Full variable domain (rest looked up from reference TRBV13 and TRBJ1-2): AAGVIQSPRHLIKEKRETATLKCYPIPRHDTVYWYQQGPGQDPQFLISFYEKMQSDKGSIPDRFSAQQFSDYHSELNMSSLELGDSALYFCASSLGQAPYGYTFGSGTRLTVV.

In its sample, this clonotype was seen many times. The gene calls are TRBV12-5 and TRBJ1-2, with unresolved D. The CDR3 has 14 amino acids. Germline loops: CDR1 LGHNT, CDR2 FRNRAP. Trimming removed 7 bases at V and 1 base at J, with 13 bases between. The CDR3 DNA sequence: TGTGCTAGTGTCCCTTCTACCTATAACTATGGCTACACCTTC. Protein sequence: CASVPSTYNYGYTF.

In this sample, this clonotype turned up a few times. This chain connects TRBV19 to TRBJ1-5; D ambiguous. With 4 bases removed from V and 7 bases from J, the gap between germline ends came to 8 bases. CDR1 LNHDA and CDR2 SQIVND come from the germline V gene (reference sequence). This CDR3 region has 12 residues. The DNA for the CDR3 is TGTGCCAGTAGTACAGGTGCCCAGCCCCAGCATTTT. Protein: CASSTGAQPQHF. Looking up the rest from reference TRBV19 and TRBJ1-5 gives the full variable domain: DGGITQSPKYLFRKEGQNVTLSCEQNLNHDAMYWYRQDPGQGLRLIYYSQIVNDFQKGDIAEGYSVSREKKESFPLTVTSAQKNPTAFYLCASSTGAQPQHFGDGTRLSIL.

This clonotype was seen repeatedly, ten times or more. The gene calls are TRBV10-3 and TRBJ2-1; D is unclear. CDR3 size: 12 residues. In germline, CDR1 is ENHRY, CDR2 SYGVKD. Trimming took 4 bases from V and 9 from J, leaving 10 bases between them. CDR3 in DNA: TGTGCCATCAGTGCCCGACTTATTGAGCAGTTCTTC. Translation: CAISARLIEQFF.

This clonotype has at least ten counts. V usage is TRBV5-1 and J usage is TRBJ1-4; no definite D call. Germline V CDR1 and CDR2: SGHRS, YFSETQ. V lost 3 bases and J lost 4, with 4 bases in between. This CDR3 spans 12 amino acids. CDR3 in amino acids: CASSSNNEKLFF. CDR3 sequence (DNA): TGCGCCAGCAGCTCTAATAATGAAAAACTGTTTTTT.

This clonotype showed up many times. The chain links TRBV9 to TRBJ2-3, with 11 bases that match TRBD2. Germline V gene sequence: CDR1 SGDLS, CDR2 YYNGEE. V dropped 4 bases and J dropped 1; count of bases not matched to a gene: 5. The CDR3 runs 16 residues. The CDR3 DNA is TGTGCCAGCAGCATTTTGGGACTAGCGGGCACAGATACGCAGTATTTT. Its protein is CASSILGLAGTDTQYF. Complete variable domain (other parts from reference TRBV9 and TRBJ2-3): DSGVTQTPKHLITATGQRVTLRCSPRSGDLSVYWYQQSLDQGLQFLIQYYNGEERAKGNILERFSAQQFPDLHSELNLSSLELGDSALYFCASSILGLAGTDTQYFGPGTRLTVL.

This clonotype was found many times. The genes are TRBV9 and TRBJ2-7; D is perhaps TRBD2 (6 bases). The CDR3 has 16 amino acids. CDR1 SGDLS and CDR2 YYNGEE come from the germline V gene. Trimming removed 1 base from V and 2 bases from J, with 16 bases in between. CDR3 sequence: CASSVRPSDLPYEQYF. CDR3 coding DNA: TGTGCCAGCAGCGTACGGCCTAGCGACCTCCCCTACGAGCAGTACTTC.

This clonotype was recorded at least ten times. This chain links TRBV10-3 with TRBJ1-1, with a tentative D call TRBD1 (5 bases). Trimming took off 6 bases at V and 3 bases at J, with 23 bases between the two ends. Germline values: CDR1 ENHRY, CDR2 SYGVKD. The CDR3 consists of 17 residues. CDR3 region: CAIRGTLEMAKDTEAFF. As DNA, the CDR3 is TGTGCCATCAGGGGGACGTTGGAGATGGCCAAGGACACTGAAGCTTTCTTT.

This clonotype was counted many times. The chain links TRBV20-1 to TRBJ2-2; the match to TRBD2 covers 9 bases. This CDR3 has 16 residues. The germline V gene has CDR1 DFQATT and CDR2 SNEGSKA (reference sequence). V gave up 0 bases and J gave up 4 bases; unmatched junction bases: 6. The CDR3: CSARERGGPGTGELFF. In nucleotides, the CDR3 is TGCAGTGCTAGAGAGCGGGGGGGCCCGGGCACCGGGGAGCTGTTTTTT.

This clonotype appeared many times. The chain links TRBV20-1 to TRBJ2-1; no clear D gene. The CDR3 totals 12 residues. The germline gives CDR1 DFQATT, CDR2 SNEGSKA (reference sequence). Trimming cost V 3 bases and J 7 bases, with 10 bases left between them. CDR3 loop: CSARGTWNEQFF. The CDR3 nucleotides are TGCAGTGCTAGGGGTACCTGGAATGAGCAGTTCTTC.

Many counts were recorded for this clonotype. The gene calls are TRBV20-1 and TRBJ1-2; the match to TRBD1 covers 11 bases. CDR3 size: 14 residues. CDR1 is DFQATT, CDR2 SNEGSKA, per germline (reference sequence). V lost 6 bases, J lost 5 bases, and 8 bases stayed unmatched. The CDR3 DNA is TGCAGTGCCCAGGGACAGGGGGGGACTTATGGCTACACCTTC. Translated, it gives CSAQGQGGTYGYTF.

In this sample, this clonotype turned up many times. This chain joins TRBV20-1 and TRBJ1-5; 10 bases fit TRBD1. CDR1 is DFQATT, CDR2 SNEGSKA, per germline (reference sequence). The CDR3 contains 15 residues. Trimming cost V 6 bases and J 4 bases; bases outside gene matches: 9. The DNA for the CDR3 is TGCAGTGCCCGACAGGGGGCGCGGGTTAATCAGCCCCAGCATTTT. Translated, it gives CSARQGARVNQPQHF.

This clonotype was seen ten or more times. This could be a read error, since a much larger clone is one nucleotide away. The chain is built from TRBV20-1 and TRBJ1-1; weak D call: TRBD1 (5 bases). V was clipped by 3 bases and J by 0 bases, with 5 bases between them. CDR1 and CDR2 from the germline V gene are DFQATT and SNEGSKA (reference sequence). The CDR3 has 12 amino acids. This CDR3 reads CSARTVNTEAFF. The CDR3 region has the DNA TGCAGTGCTAGGACAGTGAACACTGAAGCTTTCTTT.

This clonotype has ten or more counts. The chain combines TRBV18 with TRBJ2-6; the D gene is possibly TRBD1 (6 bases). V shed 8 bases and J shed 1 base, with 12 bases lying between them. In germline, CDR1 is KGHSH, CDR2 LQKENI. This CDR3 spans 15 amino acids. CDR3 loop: CASGTGISGANVLTF. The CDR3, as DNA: TGTGCCAGCGGCACAGGGATTTCTGGGGCCAACGTCCTGACTTTC.

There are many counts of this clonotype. CDR3 coding DNA: TGCGCCAGCAGCTTGGGACAGTTGGATGAAAAACTGTTTTTT. Translating gives CASSLGQLDEKLFF. This chain links TRBV5-1 with TRBJ1-4; perhaps TRBD1 as D (5 bases). Trimming took off 0 bases at V and 6 bases at J, with 9 bases between the two ends. Germline assignment: CDR1 SGHRS and CDR2 YFSETQ. This CDR3 region has 14 residues.

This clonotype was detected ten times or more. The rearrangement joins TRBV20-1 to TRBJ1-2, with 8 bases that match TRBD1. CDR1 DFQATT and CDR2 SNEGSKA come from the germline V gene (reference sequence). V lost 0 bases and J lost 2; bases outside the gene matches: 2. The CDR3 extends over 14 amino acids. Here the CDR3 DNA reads TGCAGTGCTAGAGATCGACAGGGGAACTATGGCTACACCTTC. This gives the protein CSARDRQGNYGYTF.

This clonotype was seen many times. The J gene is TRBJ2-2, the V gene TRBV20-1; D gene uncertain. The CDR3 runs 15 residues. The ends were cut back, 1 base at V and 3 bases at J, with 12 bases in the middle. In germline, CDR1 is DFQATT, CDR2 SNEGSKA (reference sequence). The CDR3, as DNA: TGCAGTGCTAGAGTCCCCAGAAGGGACACCGGGGAGCTGTTTTTT. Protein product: CSARVPRRDTGELFF.